This T cell receptor (beta chain) was identified in a study of blood T cell repertoires in COVID-19. The CDR3 consists of 15 residues. V was clipped by 5 bases and J by 2 bases; unmatched bases: 7. The germline CDR1 and CDR2 sequences are SGHDT and YYEEEE. Sequencing used immunoSEQ multiplex PCR; TCRdb keeps in-frame clones, though not all of them. The sample shows some 40,000 clones, approximately 84% of them seen only once. The rearrangement joins TRBV5-6 to TRBJ2-3, with 8 bases aligning to TRBD2. The TCR originated in a man between 50 and 59 years old with active or convalescent COVID-19. Source material: peripheral blood. CDR3 sequence reads: CASRKLADHTDTQYF. CDR3 sequence (DNA): TGTGCCAGCAGGAAACTAGCGGACCACACAGATACGCAGTATTTT. The variable domain in full, with the rest retrieved from reference TRBV5-6 and TRBJ2-3, is DAGVTQSPTHLIKTRGQQVTLRCSPKSGHDTVSWYQQALGQGPQFIFQYYEEEERQRGNFPDRFSGHQFPNYSSELNVNALLLGDSALYLCASRKLADHTDTQYFGPGTRLTVL.